Reported below is one T cell receptor beta chain. This sample was included in a study of blood T cell repertoires in COVID-19. The assay was immunoSEQ multiplex PCR, and TCRdb's table has in-frame clones only and misses some. The sample lists 95,000 to 150,000 clones; 85% to 90% were seen once. Germline V gene lookup returns CDR1 LGHDT and CDR2 YNNKEL (reference sequence). This CDR3 spans 15 amino acids. Trimming removed 3 bases from V and 7 bases from J; junction bases left unmatched: 7. What was sequenced was peripheral blood. This TCR derives from a man between 60 and 75 years old with acute or convalescent COVID-19. The chain combines TRBV3-1 (or the pseudogene TRBV3-2) with TRBJ1-4, with TRBD1 matching over 8 bases. CDR3 nucleotides: TGTGCCAGCAGCCACTCGGACAGGGATAGTGAAAAACTGTTTTTT. Its translation is CASSHSDRDSEKLFF.